What follows describes a single T cell receptor (beta chain). Its antigen is still unknown. The sample holds no much larger clone one base away, and base qualities are not on file. TCRbeta CDR3 regions were amplified from genomic DNA using the immunoSEQ Assay, a bias-controlled multiplex PCR. The authors processed their data as follows. The number of nucleated cells in each sample was estimated from the amplification of reference gene primers within the assay. Sequence reads were collapsed and filtered to measure the absolute abundance of every unique TCRbeta CDR3 rearrangement. Productive Simpson clonality was computed per sample as the square root of Simpson's diversity index over productive rearrangements. Drawn from immuneACCESS, this table holds only the in-frame rearrangements with V and J called that TCRdb kept. Clones are partly lost; checked studies trace under half to an unresolved V gene and leave the rest unexplained. V, J and clone size derive from that table, while D and trimming were established from the DNA sequence. Here the sample has about 280,000 clones; roughly 85% occur a single time. About 5.5% of the sample comes from the top ten.

The entry originates in a study of blood T cell repertoires in COVID-19 (TCRdb year 2020). Study-wide context: The collaborator samples originated in the United States, Italy and Spain and spanned the acute and convalescent phases of COVID-19. The prospective study material was composed of cDNA or gDNA derived from T cells, B-cell-depleted T cells, or PBMCs. Subjects who had been exposed to COVID-19, were actively infected with it, or had recovered from it provided the deeply sampled blood TCRbeta repertoires that made up the dataset. The repertoires were released in a freely available public database meant as a resource for research on the immune response to SARS-CoV-2. The samples were drawn from two sources: the first 160 participants of the ongoing ImmuneRACE study, and 950 to 1,500 subjects contributed by 6 global collaborators. A de-identified subject ID, COVID-19 status, age in years and sex were almost always included in the sample metadata. Where available, HLA class I and class II types were taken from metadata supplied by the sample provider and were not determined by assay-based typing.

Study-wide conclusions, independent of this receptor: The quantity of clinical and demographic metadata differed by source and by participant and was supplied without curation.

Taken from the germline V gene, the CDR1 and CDR2 loops are SGHRS and YFSETQ. The CDR3 runs 15 residues from the cysteine to the phenylalanine. The kept DNA is CDR3 alone, 45 bases in frame from the first base. V is pruned by 3 bases and J by 1 base, leaving 5 bases of the junction without a gene match. Enrolling through a virtual design, the prospective study's participants ranged in age from roughly 18 to 89 years and lived across approximately 25 United States geographic areas. To assign participants to cohorts, the prospective study relied on clinical history that participants themselves reported in a screening survey and a study questionnaire. For ImmuneRACE Cohort 3, a participant was defined as recovered based on two consecutive negative NP/OP PCR tests, clearance by a healthcare professional, or resolution of symptoms. In the prospective study, whole blood, serum and a nasopharyngeal or oropharyngeal swab were collected from each participant by mobile phlebotomists. Additional blood draws and questionnaires over an approximately two-month period could optionally be provided by prospective study participants. Prospective study blood samples were shipped either frozen or at room temperature before DNA extraction.

Input material: PBMCs or T cells enriched from blood (not recorded which). The chain joins TRBV5-1 to TRBJ2-5; 8 nucleotides in the junction match TRBD1. The receptor was isolated from a middle-aged woman who had recovered from COVID-19. The DNA reads as follows: TGCGCCAGCAGCTCCGGACAGGGATTCCAAGAGACCCAGTACTTC. This yields the protein CASSSGQGFQETQYF. The full variable domain, with segments outside the CDR3 supplied by the reference TRBV5-1 and TRBJ2-5 proteins, appears as KAGVTQTPRYLIKTRGQQVTLSCSPISGHRSVSWYQQTPGQGLQFLFEYFSETQRNKGNFPGRFSGRQFSNSRSEMNVSTLELGDSALYLCASSSGQGFQETQYFGPGTRLLVL.